The 22 T cell receptor beta chains below were found in one sample sequenced in a study of CD8+ T cells in alopecia areata. Extraction of RNA preceded its reverse transcription into cDNA, which served as the sequencing template. Repertoires were generated with immunoSEQ multiplex PCR, while TCRdb's copy carries only in-frame clones and drops some. The repertoire holds around 200,000 clones, with 50% to 60% as singletons. The treatment here: oral pan-JAK inhibitor, 5-10 mg twice daily. The source was CD4+ T cells sorted from blood, collected at week 4, from a patient treated with tofacitinib. The receptors originated from a human donor with alopecia areata.

The genes are TRBV5-6 and TRBJ1-1, with D maybe TRBD1 (5 bases). Trimming took 7 bases from V and 7 from J, leaving 11 bases between them. This CDR3 spans 11 amino acids. Per the germline V gene, CDR1 is SGHDT and CDR2 is YYEEEE. The chain's CDR3 is CASARQSEAFF. Here the CDR3 DNA reads TGTGCCAGCGCTAGACAGAGTGAAGCTTTCTTT.

The rearrangement uses TRBV10-3 and TRBJ2-1; no definite D call. Germline V gene data show CDR1 as ENHRY and CDR2 as SYGVKD. V gave up 3 bases and J gave up 0 bases, with 6 bases separating them. This CDR3 spans 14 amino acids. In nucleotides, the CDR3 is TGTGCCATCAGTGAAGAGCGCTCCTACAATGAGCAGTTCTTC. Protein product: CAISEERSYNEQFF.

Only a few counts were recorded for this clone. The CDR3 loop is CASSLLKAGGLNEQFF. The DNA of the CDR3 is TGCGCCAGCAGCTTACTAAAAGCGGGAGGCCTGAATGAGCAGTTCTTC. This chain links TRBV5-1 with TRBJ2-1; 9 bases align to TRBD2. After removal of 2 bases from V and 7 bases from J, the junction contained 10 bases not matched to a gene. Germline-derived CDR1 and CDR2 are SGHRS and YFSETQ. The CDR3 extends over 16 amino acids.

The chain recombines TRBV29-1 with TRBJ1-4; a weak D match, TRBD1 (5 bases). The V end was cut by 7 bases, the J end by 4 bases, with 10 bases between. This CDR3 is built from 12 residues. Germline V gene data show CDR1 as SQVTM and CDR2 as ANQGSEA. The CDR3 sequence: CSAGRFNEKLFF. CDR3 bases: TGCAGCGCGGGACGGTTTAATGAAAAACTGTTTTTT.

In this sample, this clone turned up a few times. The chain has TRBV30 and TRBJ2-1; D gene unclear. The V gene lost 4 bases and the J gene lost 2 bases, with 3 bases spanning the gap. The germline gives CDR1 GTSNPN, CDR2 SVGIG (reference sequence). There are 11 residues in the CDR3. The CDR3 is CAWNAYNEQFF. The CDR3 DNA reads TGTGCCTGGAACGCCTACAATGAGCAGTTCTTC.

The V and J genes are TRBV2 and TRBJ1-3; the D is unclear. The V gene's germline CDR1 is SNHLY and CDR2 FYNNEI. This CDR3 has 12 amino acids. The V end was cut by 6 bases, the J end by 3 bases, with 6 bases between. The CDR3 sequence is CASSVNGNTIYF. The CDR3 DNA is TGTGCCAGCAGCGTTAATGGAAACACCATATATTTT.

This clone was counted only a few times. This sequence joins TRBV9 and TRBJ2-3; no clear D gene. V was pared by 2 bases and J by 6 bases, with 13 bases between. This CDR3 is built from 14 residues. Per germline, CDR1 SGDLS and CDR2 YYNGEE. CDR3 sequence: CASSVLAAPDTQYF. In DNA, the CDR3 is TGTGCCAGCAGCGTCTTGGCGGCCCCGGATACGCAGTATTTT.

The chain joins TRBV20-1 to TRBJ1-5; D call uncertain. Germline values: CDR1 DFQATT, CDR2 SNEGSKA (reference sequence). The CDR3 covers 11 residues. Trimming removed 1 base from V and 6 bases from J, with 4 bases in between. The CDR3 loop reads CSARVTQPQHF. As DNA, the CDR3 is TGCAGTGCTAGAGTTACTCAGCCCCAGCATTTT.

This sequence joins TRBV10-3 and TRBJ2-3; 13 bases match TRBD2. The germline gives CDR1 ENHRY, CDR2 SYGVKD. J was trimmed by 4 bases and V by 5 bases; bases with no gene match: 3. The CDR3 totals 15 residues. This CDR3 reads CAISRLAGGSDTQYF. The CDR3 nucleotides are TGTGCCATCAGTCGACTAGCGGGAGGATCAGATACGCAGTATTTT.

This clone was seen a few times. The rearrangement links TRBV25-1 to TRBJ1-5; maybe TRBD1 (6 bases). From germline, CDR1 is MGHDK and CDR2 SYGVNS. There are 15 residues in the CDR3. Trimming removed 3 bases at V and 6 bases at J, with 15 bases between. The CDR3 reads CASSETGSVGQPQHF. The CDR3 nucleotides are TGTGCCAGCAGTGAGACAGGATCTGTGGGTCAGCCCCAGCATTTT.

The genes are TRBV2 and TRBJ1-5; 7 positions agree with TRBD1. The CDR3 totals 15 residues. With 6 bases clipped from V and 2 bases from J, the junction kept 7 bases outside the gene matches. CDR1 is SNHLY, CDR2 FYNNEI, per germline. CDR3 coding DNA: TGTGCCAGCAGCCTTGGACAGGAGGGCAATCAGCCCCAGCATTTT. Protein sequence: CASSLGQEGNQPQHF.

The chain employs TRBV29-1 and TRBJ2-1; perhaps TRBD2 as D (5 bases). Germline-derived CDR1 and CDR2 are SQVTM and ANQGSEA. V was trimmed by 7 bases and J by 0 bases, leaving 10 bases between them. The CDR3 contains 13 residues. CDR3 sequence reads: CSADRGSYNEQFF. The CDR3 bases are TGCAGCGCCGATCGGGGCTCCTACAATGAGCAGTTCTTC.

The CDR3 loop reads CASSEWASGSRETQYF. The CDR3 coding sequence is TGTGCCAGCAGTGAATGGGCTAGCGGGTCCAGAGAGACCCAGTACTTC. The V gene is TRBV2, the J gene TRBJ2-5, with TRBD2 matching 8 bases. Trimming removed 2 bases from V and 4 bases from J; junction bases left unmatched: 9. Per the germline V gene, CDR1 is SNHLY and CDR2 is FYNNEI. This CDR3 region has 16 residues.

The genes are TRBV7-2 and TRBJ2-1, with D unresolved. The CDR3 has 12 residues. Germline CDR1 and CDR2: SGHTA and FQGNSA. Trimming took off 4 bases at V and 10 bases at J, with 11 bases between the two ends. The CDR3 reads CASSSAVVEQFF. CDR3 coding DNA: TGTGCCAGCAGCTCCGCGGTGGTAGAGCAGTTCTTC.

This clone is a singleton in its sample. The chain employs TRBV29-1 and TRBJ1-4; no definite D call. The CDR3 runs 13 residues. Germline V gene sequence: CDR1 SQVTM, CDR2 ANQGSEA. V lost 1 base, J lost 2 bases, and 5 bases lay in between. CDR3 DNA: TGCAGCGTTGAAGCGGGGACTAATGAAAAACTGTTTTTT. Translating gives CSVEAGTNEKLFF.

The chain joins TRBV10-2 to TRBJ2-7; D possibly corresponds to TRBD2 (5 bases). The germline V gene has CDR1 WSHSY and CDR2 SAAADI. Trimming pared 10 bases from V and 0 bases from J, leaving 10 bases between. There are 12 residues in the CDR3. CDR3 in DNA: TGCGCCACGGGGATATCCTCCTACGAGCAGTACTTC. It yields the protein CATGISSYEQYF.

The chain has TRBV30 and TRBJ2-2; 9 bases agree with TRBD1. V shed 8 bases, J shed 6 bases, and the junction held 10 bases outside the gene matches. CDR1 GTSNPN and CDR2 SVGIG come from the germline V gene (reference sequence). CDR3 length: 14 amino acids. DNA of the CDR3: TGTGCCCGAGCACAGGGGGCGCTTCCCGGGGAGCTGTTTTTT. Residues: CARAQGALPGELFF.

The rearrangement uses TRBV18 and TRBJ1-1; D gene unclear. The CDR3 spans 13 residues. CDR1 is KGHSH, CDR2 LQKENI, per germline. Trimming stripped 4 bases from V and 3 bases from J, with 9 bases between. CDR3 coding DNA: TGTGCCAGCTCACAAAGGGCGGACACTGAAGCTTTCTTT. It codes for CASSQRADTEAFF.

The genes are TRBV6-6 and TRBJ2-7, with D unresolved. Trimming removed 8 bases at V and 0 bases at J, with 5 bases between. CDR1 MNHNY and CDR2 SVGAGI come from the germline V gene (reference sequence). This CDR3 has 11 residues. The chain's CDR3 is CASGGSYEQYF. The CDR3, as DNA: TGTGCCAGCGGCGGCTCCTACGAGCAGTACTTC.

This clone was seen a few times. V gene TRBV4-2 combines with J gene TRBJ1-2; 11 nucleotides agree with TRBD1. The CDR3 is made up of 15 amino acids. The V and J ends lost 4 bases and 8 bases, in that order; junction bases with no gene match: 9. Germline V gene data show CDR1 as LGHNA and CDR2 as YNFKEQ. The CDR3 here is CASSPTGQGAPGYTF. CDR3 nucleotide sequence: TGTGCCAGCAGCCCCACAGGACAGGGGGCGCCCGGCTACACCTTC.

This clone showed up just a few times. One end of the junction does not line up with germline, which may come from a read error. This chain joins TRBV4-1 and TRBJ2-1; D is ambiguous. The CDR3 contains 9 residues. Germline CDR1 is MGHRA and CDR2 is YSYEKL. CDR3 sequence: CASSQDRIF. Written as DNA, the CDR3 is TGCGCCAGCAGCCAAGATCGAATCTTC.

The chain carries TRBV15 and TRBJ2-7; D might be TRBD2 (6 bases). The CDR3 has 16 amino acids. Trimming shortened V by 0 bases and J by 0 bases, and 12 bases separated the two germline ends. In germline, CDR1 is LNHNV, CDR2 YYDKDF (reference sequence). The CDR3 nucleotides are TGTGCCACCAGCAGAGAGTCGGTCGGGAGCTCCTACGAGCAGTACTTC. Protein: CATSRESVGSSYEQYF. The full variable domain, rest sourced from reference TRBV15 and TRBJ2-7, is DAMVIQNPRYQVTQFGKPVTLSCSQTLNHNVMYWYQQKSSQAPKLLFHYYDKDFNNEADTPDNFQSRRPNTSFCFLDIRSPGLGDTAMYLCATSRESVGSSYEQYFGPGTRLTVT.